This T cell receptor (beta chain) was recovered during a study of neurological immune-mediated disorders. V was cut by 8 bases and J by 1 base, with 15 bases left in between. Germline lookup yields CDR1 SQVTM and CDR2 ANQGSEA. There are 14 residues in the CDR3. This clonotype was seen many times. One entry per CDR3 protein, called by TCRdb with MiXCR from the 5' RACE reads. The sample has roughly 100,000 distinct CDR3 sequences; around 3.3% are singletons. The TCR comes from a woman younger than 30 with multiple sclerosis. This chain joins TRBV29-1 and TRBJ2-1; tentative D call: TRBD2 (6 bases). Input material: PBMCs. The CDR3 spells CSLGGTWSYNEQFF. The CDR3 DNA reads TGCAGCTTGGGCGGGACTTGGTCCTACAATGAGCAGTTCTTC.